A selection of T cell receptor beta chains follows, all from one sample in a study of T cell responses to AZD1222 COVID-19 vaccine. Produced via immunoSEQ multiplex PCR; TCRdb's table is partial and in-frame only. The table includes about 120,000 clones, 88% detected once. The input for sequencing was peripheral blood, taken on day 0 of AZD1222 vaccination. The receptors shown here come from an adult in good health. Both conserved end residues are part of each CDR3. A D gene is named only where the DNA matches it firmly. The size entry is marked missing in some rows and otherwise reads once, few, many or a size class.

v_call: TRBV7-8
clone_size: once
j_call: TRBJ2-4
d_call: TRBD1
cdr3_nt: TGTGCCAGCAGCTTAGGGGGGACAGGGGGTGCGACCAAAAACATTCAGTACTTC
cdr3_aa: CASSLGGTGGATKNIQYF

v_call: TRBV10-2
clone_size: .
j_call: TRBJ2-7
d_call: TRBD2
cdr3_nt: TGCGCCAGCAGTCGTGAAGGGGGACTAGCGGGAACCCCCTACGAGCAGTACTTC
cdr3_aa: CASSREGGLAGTPYEQYF

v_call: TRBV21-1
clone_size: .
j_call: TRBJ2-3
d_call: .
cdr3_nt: TGTGCCAGCACCAGGGCACCCACTAGCGGGGGCACAGATACGCAGTATTTT
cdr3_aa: CASTRAPTSGGTDTQYF

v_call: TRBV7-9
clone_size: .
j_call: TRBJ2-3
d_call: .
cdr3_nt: TGTGCCAGCAGCGCCAGACAGAAAAACACAGATACGCAGTATTTT
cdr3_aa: CASSARQKNTDTQYF

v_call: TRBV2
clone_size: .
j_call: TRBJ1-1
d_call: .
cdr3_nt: TGTGCCAGCCGGGCCACATTGAACACTGAAGCTTTCTTT
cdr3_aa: CASRATLNTEAFF

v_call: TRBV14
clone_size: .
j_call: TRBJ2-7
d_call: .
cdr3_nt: TGTGCCAGCGCGTCCGGGACGGGGACCTACGAGCAGTACTTC
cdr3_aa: CASASGTGTYEQYF

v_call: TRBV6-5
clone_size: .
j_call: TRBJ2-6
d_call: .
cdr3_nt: TGTGCCAGCAGGAACCCAGCCTCTGGGGCCAACGTCCTGACTTTC
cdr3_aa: CASRNPASGANVLTF

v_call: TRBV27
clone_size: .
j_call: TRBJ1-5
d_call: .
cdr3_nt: TGTGCCAGCAGCTACAGGGTCAATCAGCCCCAGCATTTT
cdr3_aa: CASSYRVNQPQHF

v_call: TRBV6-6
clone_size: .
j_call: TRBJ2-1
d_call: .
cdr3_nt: TGTGCCAGCAGTCCGGGACTCCTTCCCACAAGCTCCTACAATGAGCAGTTCTTC
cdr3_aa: CASSPGLLPTSSYNEQFF

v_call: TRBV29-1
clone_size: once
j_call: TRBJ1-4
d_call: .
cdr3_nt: TGCAGCGTTAGGACAGTAAATGAAAAACTGTTTTTT
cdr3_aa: CSVRTVNEKLFF

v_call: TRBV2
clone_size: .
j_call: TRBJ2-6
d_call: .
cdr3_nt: TGTGCCAGCAGCTTAGACAGGTCTGGGGCCAACGTCCTGACTTTC
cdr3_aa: CASSLDRSGANVLTF

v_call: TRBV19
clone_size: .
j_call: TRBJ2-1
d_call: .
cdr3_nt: TGTGCCAGTAGTATACGCGGCCCCCTCAGTGAGCAGTTCTTC
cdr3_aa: CASSIRGPLSEQFF

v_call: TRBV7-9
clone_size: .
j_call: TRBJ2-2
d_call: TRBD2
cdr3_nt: TGTGCCAGTGGACTAGCGGCCACCGGGGAGCTGTTTTTT
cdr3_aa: CASGLAATGELFF

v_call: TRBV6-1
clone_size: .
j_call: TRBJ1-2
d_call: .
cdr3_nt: TGTGCCAGCAGTGAAGCGCTTCATCGGATGGGCGGAAAGACCTATGGCTACACCTTC
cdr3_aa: CASSEALHRMGGKTYGYTF

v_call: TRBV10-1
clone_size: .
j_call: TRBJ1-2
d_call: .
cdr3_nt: TGCGCCAGCAGCGATGGACTGGACTATGGCTACACCTTC
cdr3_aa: CASSDGLDYGYTF

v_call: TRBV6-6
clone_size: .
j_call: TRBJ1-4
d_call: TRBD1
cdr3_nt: TGTGCCAGCAGTTCGACAGGGGGCGGTGAAAAACTGTTTTTT
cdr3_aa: CASSSTGGGEKLFF

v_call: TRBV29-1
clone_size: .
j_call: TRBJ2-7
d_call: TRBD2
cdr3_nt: TGCAGCGTTGAAGGCGGGGGAGGGTACGAGCAGTACTTC
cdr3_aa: CSVEGGGGYEQYF

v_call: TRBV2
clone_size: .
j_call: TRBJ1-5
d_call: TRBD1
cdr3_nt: TGTGCCAGCAGGGAGGACAGGGGGCGTCAGCCCCAGCATTTT
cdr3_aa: CASREDRGRQPQHF

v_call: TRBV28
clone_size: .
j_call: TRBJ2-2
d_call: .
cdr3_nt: TGTGCCAGCAGTCTTGACCACACCGGGGAGCTGTTTTTT
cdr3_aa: CASSLDHTGELFF

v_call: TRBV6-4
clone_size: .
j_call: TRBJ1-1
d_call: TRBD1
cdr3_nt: TGTGCCAGCAGGCAAGGGACAGGGGGCGACTTGAACACTGAAGCTTTCTTT
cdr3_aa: CASRQGTGGDLNTEAFF

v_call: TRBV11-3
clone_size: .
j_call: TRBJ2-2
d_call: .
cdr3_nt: TGTGCCAGCAGCTTAGACCGTCGAGGGGAGCTGTTTTTT
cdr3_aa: CASSLDRRGELFF

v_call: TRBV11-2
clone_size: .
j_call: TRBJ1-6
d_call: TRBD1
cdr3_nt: TGTGCCAGCACCCCTCTCCGGGACAGGGGGATGGTCTATTCACCCCTCCACTTT
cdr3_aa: CASTPLRDRGMVYSPLHF

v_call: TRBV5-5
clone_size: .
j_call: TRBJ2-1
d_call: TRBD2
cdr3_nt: TGTGCCAGCAGCACAACGGGACTAGCGAAGGTTGATGAGCAGTTCTTC
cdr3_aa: CASSTTGLAKVDEQFF

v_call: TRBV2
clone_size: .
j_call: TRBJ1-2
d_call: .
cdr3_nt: TGTGCCAGCAGTGAAGGCCAGGGAATAGATGGCTACACCTTC
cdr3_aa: CASSEGQGIDGYTF

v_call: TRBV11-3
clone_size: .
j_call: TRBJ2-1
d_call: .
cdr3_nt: TGTGCCAGCAGTAGTGGGGGTTCCTACAATGAGCAGTTCTTC
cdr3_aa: CASSSGGSYNEQFF

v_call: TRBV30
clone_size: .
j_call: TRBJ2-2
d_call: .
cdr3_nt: TGTGCCTGGAGTGTACGGGGCGGTGTAAGCGGAGCCGGGGAGCTGTTTTTT
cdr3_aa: CAWSVRGGVSGAGELFF

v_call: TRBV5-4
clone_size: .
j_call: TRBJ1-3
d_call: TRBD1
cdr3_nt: TGTGCCAGCAGCACCAGCGGACAGGCTGGAAACACCATATATTTT
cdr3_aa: CASSTSGQAGNTIYF

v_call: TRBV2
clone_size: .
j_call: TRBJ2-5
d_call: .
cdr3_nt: TGTGCCAGCAGCGGAGGAGAGACCCAGTACTTC
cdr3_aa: CASSGGETQYF

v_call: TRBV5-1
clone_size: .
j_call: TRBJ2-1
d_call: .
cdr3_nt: TGCGCCAGCAGCTTGGCCGGGGCGGGTTACAATGAGCAGTTCTTC
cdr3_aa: CASSLAGAGYNEQFF

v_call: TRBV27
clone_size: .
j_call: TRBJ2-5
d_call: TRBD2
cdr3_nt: TGTGCCAGCAGTTTACTTAGCGGGAAGGGGGAGACCCAGTACTTC
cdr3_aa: CASSLLSGKGETQYF

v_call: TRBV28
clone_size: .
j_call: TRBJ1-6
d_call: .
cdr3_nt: TGTGCCAGCAGTGTCGGGACTGTACCCCTCCACTTT
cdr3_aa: CASSVGTVPLHF

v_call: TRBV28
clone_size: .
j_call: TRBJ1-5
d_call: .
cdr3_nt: TGTGCCAGCAACGATCTGGGCAATCAGCCCCAGCATTTT
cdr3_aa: CASNDLGNQPQHF

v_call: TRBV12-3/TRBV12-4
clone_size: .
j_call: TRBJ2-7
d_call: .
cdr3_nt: TGTGCCAGCAGTTTACAGTCCACCTACGAGCAGTACTTC
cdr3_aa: CASSLQSTYEQYF

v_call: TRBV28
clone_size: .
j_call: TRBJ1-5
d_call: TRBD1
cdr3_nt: TGTGCCAGCAGATCAGGGGGCAGCAATCAGCCCCAGCATTTT
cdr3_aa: CASRSGGSNQPQHF

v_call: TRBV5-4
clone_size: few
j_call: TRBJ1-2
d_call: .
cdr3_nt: TGTGCCAGCAGCTTGTGGGGCGAGGAAGGAAGAGGCTACACCTTC
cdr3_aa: CASSLWGEEGRGYTF

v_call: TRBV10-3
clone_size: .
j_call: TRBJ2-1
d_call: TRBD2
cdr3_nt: TGTGCCATCAGTGAGCCAGGGGGACTAGCGGGATACAATGAGCAGTTCTTC
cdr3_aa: CAISEPGGLAGYNEQFF

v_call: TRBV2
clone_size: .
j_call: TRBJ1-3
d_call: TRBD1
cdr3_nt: TGTGCCAGCAGGGACTACCGTTATGGACAGGGGGCTGGAAACACCATATATTTT
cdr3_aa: CASRDYRYGQGAGNTIYF

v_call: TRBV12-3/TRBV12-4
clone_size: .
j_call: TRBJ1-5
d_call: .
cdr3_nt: TGTGCCAGCAGCCGGACAGAGAATCAGCCCCAGCATTTT
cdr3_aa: CASSRTENQPQHF

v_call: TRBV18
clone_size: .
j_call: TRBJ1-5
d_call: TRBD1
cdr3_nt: TGTGCCAGCTCACCGGACAGGGTTGGGGTCAATCAGCCCCAGCATTTT
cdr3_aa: CASSPDRVGVNQPQHF

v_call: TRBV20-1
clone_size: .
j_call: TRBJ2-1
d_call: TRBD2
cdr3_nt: TGCAGTGCTAGTAGGGGAGCGGGAGACAATGAGCAGTTCTTC
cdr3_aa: CSASRGAGDNEQFF

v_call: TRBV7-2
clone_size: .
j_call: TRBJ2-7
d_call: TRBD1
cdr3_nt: TGTGCCAGCAGCTTCGGACAGGCTAACTACGAGCAGTACTTC
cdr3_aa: CASSFGQANYEQYF

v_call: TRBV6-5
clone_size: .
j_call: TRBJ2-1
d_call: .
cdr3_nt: TGTGCCAGCAGTTACCAGGGGCTTGAGCAGTTCTTC
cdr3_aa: CASSYQGLEQFF

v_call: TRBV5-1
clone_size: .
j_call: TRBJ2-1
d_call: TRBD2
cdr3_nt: TGCGCCAGCAGCTCCAGCGGGAGCTCCTACAATGAGCAGTTCTTC
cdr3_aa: CASSSSGSSYNEQFF

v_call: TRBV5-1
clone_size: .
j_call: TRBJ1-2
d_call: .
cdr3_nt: TGCGCCAGCAGCTTCTCGACAGACTATGGCTACACCTTC
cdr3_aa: CASSFSTDYGYTF